The 32 T cell receptor beta chains presented below share a single source sample, sequenced in a study of spatial heterogeneity in lung cancer. Using its own MiXCR run on the 5' RACE reads, TCRdb lists one record per CDR3 protein. Seen here are about 11,000 distinct CDR3 sequences, roughly 3.9% observed once, and the top ten hold just over 7.5%. Sample time point: sample taken at primary tumor resection. Whole RNA obtained from tumor, nontumor lung or frozen PBMC underwent sequencing without sorting. The sequenced sample was normal lung tissue next to the tumor, obtained at surgery. These receptors were taken from a male donor with early-stage non-small cell lung cancer.

As to this clonotype: This beta chain slipped into a library made for alpha chains as a stray read, so its size is not meaningful. The J gene is TRBJ2-3, the V gene TRBV10-1, with 9 bases matching TRBD1. The germline V gene has CDR1 WNHNN and CDR2 SYGVQD (reference sequence). The CDR3 has 17 amino acids. Trimming at V came to 4 bases and at J to 0 bases, leaving 8 bases not matched to a gene. The CDR3 loop reads CASSAIQGAHSTDTQYF. In nucleotides, the CDR3 is TGCGCCAGCAGTGCAATACAGGGGGCGCATAGCACAGATACGCAGTATTTT.

In its sample, this clonotype ranks as medium-sized. Within a library made for alpha chains, this beta chain is off target, and its count is uninformative. As DNA, the CDR3 is TGCAGCGTTGGTAGGGAGACGGGAGCTTTCTTT. It is translated as CSVGRETGAFF. V is TRBV29-1 and J is TRBJ1-1, with D unresolved. The germline V gene encodes CDR1 SQVTM and CDR2 ANQGSEA. The CDR3 length is 11 residues. V was clipped by 4 bases and J by 10 bases, with 13 bases between them.

In this sample, this clonotype turned up many times. With the library built for alpha chains, this beta chain is off target and its frequency is not meaningful. This chain links TRBV2 with TRBJ2-7; D ambiguous. Germline V CDR1 and CDR2: SNHLY, FYNNEI. The CDR3 is made up of 14 amino acids. Trimming pared 0 bases from V and 2 bases from J, leaving 8 bases between. The CDR3 coding sequence is TGTGCCAGCAGTGAAGCGACGGGCGCCTACGAGCAGTACTTC. The encoded protein is CASSEATGAYEQYF.

This clonotype was picked up many times. Found in a library prepared for alpha chains, this beta chain is an off-target read, and its abundance has little meaning. The gene calls are TRBV20-1 and TRBJ1-6; weak D call: TRBD1 (6 bases). The CDR3 has 14 residues. Between the trimmed V and J ends, which lost 2 bases and 7 bases, there was a span of 12 bases. Germline CDR1 and CDR2: DFQATT and SNEGSKA (reference sequence). CDR3: CSARIPGGNSPLHF. The CDR3 coding sequence is TGCAGTGCTAGAATCCCGGGGGGCAATTCACCCCTCCACTTT.

By frequency in the sample, this clonotype is medium-sized. In a library made to pick up alpha chains, this beta chain is a stray read with a size that means little. The genes are TRBV5-4 and TRBJ1-1; the D is unclear. This CDR3 is built from 12 residues. The germline CDR1 and CDR2 sequences are SGHNT and YYREEE (reference sequence). Between the trimmed V and J ends, which lost 0 bases and 5 bases, there was a span of 5 bases. In DNA form, the CDR3 reads TGTGCCAGCAGCTTGGGGAGGACTGAAGCTTTCTTT. Its protein is CASSLGRTEAFF.

By sample fraction, this clonotype is medium-sized. This beta chain is a stray sequence in a library constructed for alpha chains; its clone size is not meaningful. V usage is TRBV27 and J usage is TRBJ1-4; D is unresolved. V lost 5 bases, J lost 8 bases, and 18 bases lay in between. The CDR3 totals 15 residues. Germline V gene sequence: CDR1 MNHEY, CDR2 SMNVEV (reference sequence). This CDR3 is CASSLNTIPGEKLFF. CDR3 DNA sequence: TGTGCCAGCAGTCTAAACACCATCCCGGGCGAAAAACTGTTTTTT. Together with reference TRBV27 and TRBJ1-4, the CDR3 gives the full variable domain: EAQVTQNPRYLITVTGKKLTVTCSQNMNHEYMSWYRQDPGLGLRQIYYSMNVEVTDKGDVPEGYKVSRKEKRNFPLILESPSPNQTSLYFCASSLNTIPGEKLFFGSGTQLSVL.

A note on this clonotype: As an off-target read in a library built for alpha chains, this beta chain has a frequency of little significance. As DNA, the CDR3 is TGCAGTGCTAGAGATCTAGGTGTCTATAATTCACCCCTCCACTTT. It encodes CSARDLGVYNSPLHF. The rearrangement joins TRBV20-1 to TRBJ1-6; unclear D gene. Trimming pared 0 bases from V and 3 bases from J, leaving 9 bases between. The germline gives CDR1 DFQATT, CDR2 SNEGSKA (reference sequence). The CDR3 consists of 15 residues.

By frequency in the sample, this clonotype is medium-sized. This beta chain was picked up by a library intended for alpha chains and is off target, so its count carries little meaning. The CDR3 bases are TGCGCCAGCAGCCAAGATGAGTTAAGGGGTGAAAAACTGTTTTTT. It encodes CASSQDELRGEKLFF. This chain uses TRBV4-1 with TRBJ1-4; perhaps TRBD1 as D (5 bases). Germline V gives CDR1 MGHRA, CDR2 YSYEKL. This CDR3 has 15 residues. The V end lost 0 bases, the J end lost 7 bases, and 12 bases lay between the germline ends.

This clonotype came up many times. The library was prepared for alpha chains; this beta chain is a stray read, so its frequency means little. This chain links TRBV20-1 with TRBJ1-6; weak D call: TRBD1 (5 bases). Germline V gene lookup returns CDR1 DFQATT and CDR2 SNEGSKA (reference sequence). V was clipped by 0 bases and J by 8 bases, with 17 bases between them. CDR3 size: 16 residues. CDR3 sequence (DNA): TGCAGTGCTAGAGAGAGGGGAATTGGAATGGATTCACCCCTCCACTTT. Protein: CSARERGIGMDSPLHF.

This clonotype has ten or more counts. Because the library targeted alpha chains, this beta chain is an off-target read whose size means little. The chain carries TRBV7-9 and TRBJ2-7; 7 nucleotides align to TRBD1. The V gene's germline CDR1 is SEHNR and CDR2 FQNEAQ (reference sequence). CDR3 length: 12 amino acids. V trimming: 5 bases; J trimming: 4 bases; junction bases outside the gene matches: 2. The CDR3 is CASSLGQYEQYF. The CDR3 coding sequence is TGTGCCAGCAGCCTGGGACAGTACGAGCAGTACTTC.

This clonotype is classed as medium-sized (0.01 to 0.1%). This beta chain is a stray sequence in a library constructed for alpha chains; its clone size is not meaningful. The chain has TRBV6-6 and TRBJ1-1; maybe TRBD1 (6 bases). There are 12 residues in the CDR3. Trimming took 5 bases from V and 5 from J, leaving 9 bases between them. Per the germline V gene, CDR1 is MNHNY and CDR2 is SVGAGI (reference sequence). CDR3: CASSTGKTEAFF. The DNA for the CDR3 is TGTGCCAGCAGTACAGGGAAAACTGAAGCTTTCTTT.

This clonotype appeared many times. Germline is not matched at one junction end, which may reflect a read error. This beta chain came through as a stray read in a library set up for alpha chains, and its size says little. This CDR3 is CASSLTGNTGELFF. The CDR3 DNA reads as TGTGCTAGCAGCTTAACAGGAAACACCGGGGAGCTGTTTTTT. The V gene is TRBV7-7, the J gene TRBJ2-2, with a tentative D call TRBD1 (5 bases). CDR3 length equals 14 residues. CDR1 and CDR2 from the germline V gene are SSHAT and FNYEAQ (reference sequence).

This clonotype was seen many times. The library was built for alpha chains, so this beta chain is an off-target read and its size means little. The J gene is TRBJ2-7, the V gene TRBV3-1; 8 bases are shared with TRBD1. J was trimmed by 2 bases and V by 3 bases; bases with no gene match: 6. The CDR3 loop spans 15 amino acids. The V gene's germline CDR1 is LGHDT and CDR2 YNNKEL (reference sequence). The CDR3, as DNA: TGTGCCAGCAGCCAGCCCGGGACAGGAGCCTACGAGCAGTACTTC. Its protein product is CASSQPGTGAYEQYF.

Details on this clonotype: This beta chain was picked up by a library intended for alpha chains and is off target, so its count carries little meaning. The gene calls are TRBV28 and TRBJ1-5; 8 bases fit TRBD1. CDR1 is MDHEN, CDR2 SYDVKM, per germline. Trimming cost V 6 bases and J 2 bases; bases outside gene matches: 3. This CDR3 region has 14 residues. In DNA form, the CDR3 reads TGTGCCAGCAGCGTGACAGGGGGCAATCAGCCCCAGCATTTT. Protein: CASSVTGGNQPQHF. Full variable domain (remainder filled in from reference TRBV28 and TRBJ1-5): DVKVTQSSRYLVKRTGEKVFLECVQDMDHENMFWYRQDPGLGLRLIYFSYDVKMKEKGDIPEGYSVSREKKERFSLILESASTNQTSMYLCASSVTGGNQPQHFGDGTRLSIL.

This clonotype is deemed medium-sized (0.01 to 0.1%). A library prepared for alpha chains yielded this beta chain as an off-target read; its size is of little meaning. The V call is TRBV20-1, the J call TRBJ2-3; 10 positions agree with TRBD2. Germline trimming cut 0 bases from V and 2 bases from J; bases unmatched to any gene: 8. CDR1 is DFQATT, CDR2 SNEGSKA, per germline (reference sequence). This CDR3 region has 17 residues. The CDR3 DNA sequence: TGCAGTGCTAGAGATCACCTAGCGGGGGCTAACACAGATACGCAGTATTTT. This translates into CSARDHLAGANTDTQYF.

This clonotype appeared many times. This beta chain was picked up by a library intended for alpha chains and is off target, so its count carries little meaning. The V call is TRBV12-3 or TRBV12-4, the J call TRBJ2-4, with a tentative D call TRBD1 (6 bases). The V and J ends lost 6 bases and 2 bases respectively, with 11 bases between them. The CDR3 runs 14 residues. The CDR3 DNA follows: TGTGCCAGCAGGTTACAGGGTACCAAAAACATTCAGTACTTC. Amino acids: CASRLQGTKNIQYF.

This clonotype was seen many times. This beta chain is a stray sequence in a library constructed for alpha chains; its clone size is not meaningful. The V and J genes are TRBV11-2 and TRBJ1-4, with D unresolved. Germline V gene data show CDR1 as SGHAT and CDR2 as FQNNGV. V was shortened by 3 bases and J by 2 bases, with 10 bases between the two germline ends. The CDR3 is made up of 15 amino acids. Written as DNA, the CDR3 is TGTGCCAGCAGCTTCCAACGAGGGACTAATGAAAAACTGTTTTTT. Translated, it gives CASSFQRGTNEKLFF.

This clonotype was seen ten or more times. Little can be read into the size of this beta chain, an off-target read in a library designed for alpha chains. The chain recombines TRBV11-2 with TRBJ2-1; no reliable D call. Trimming shortened V by 0 bases and J by 7 bases, and 19 bases separated the two germline ends. The V gene's germline CDR1 is SGHAT and CDR2 FQNNGV. This CDR3 spans 17 amino acids. This CDR3 is CASSLEKRVLPRNEQFF. Written as DNA, the CDR3 is TGTGCCAGCAGCTTAGAGAAAAGGGTACTGCCTAGGAATGAGCAGTTCTTC.

In this sample, this clonotype turned up a few times. Because this beta chain is a stray read in a library intended to capture alpha chains, its abundance should not be given much weight. V and J are TRBV7-2 and TRBJ2-1, with 11 positions matching TRBD2. Germline V gene sequence: CDR1 SGHTA, CDR2 FQGNSA. The J segment lost 8 bases and the V segment lost 3 bases, leaving 9 bases of the junction unmatched. The CDR3 has 16 amino acids. The CDR3 DNA reads TGTGCCAGCAGCTTCCTCTCTAGCGGGAGGACGGATGAGCAGTTCTTC. Its translation is CASSFLSSGRTDEQFF.

This clonotype was seen only a few times. This beta chain is off target for a library built for alpha chains, so its abundance means little. This rearrangement joins TRBV6-1 to TRBJ1-4; tentative D call: TRBD1 (6 bases). The V gene lost 10 bases and the J gene lost 0 bases, with 18 bases spanning the gap. CDR1 MNHNS and CDR2 SASEGT come from the germline V gene. There are 16 residues in the CDR3. CDR3 nucleotide sequence: TGTGCCACCAAACAGGGATTTGGTGCAACTAATGAAAAACTGTTTTTT. Translation gives CATKQGFGATNEKLFF.

In its sample, this clonotype is medium-sized (0.01 to 0.1%). Within a library made for alpha chains, this beta chain is off target, and its count is uninformative. The chain recombines TRBV12-3 or TRBV12-4 with TRBJ2-7, with D perhaps TRBD1 (6 bases). The V end was cut by 6 bases, the J end by 3 bases, with 18 bases between. The CDR3 loop spans 15 amino acids. Here the CDR3 reads CASSPTNRVRYEQYF. CDR3 DNA: TGTGCCAGCAGCCCCACCAACAGGGTCCGCTACGAGCAGTACTTC.

This clonotype has ten or more counts. For a library built for alpha chains, this beta chain is a stray read; little rests on its size. The rearrangement uses TRBV6-2 or TRBV6-3 and TRBJ1-5; D is perhaps TRBD1 (6 bases). The CDR3 has 12 residues. Germline lookup yields CDR1 MNHEY and CDR2 SVGEGT. The V gene lost 6 bases and the J gene lost 8 bases, with 11 bases spanning the gap. The CDR3 DNA reads as TGTGCCAGCAGATCAGGGACAAAGCCCCAGCATTTT. It specifies CASRSGTKPQHF.

This clonotype has at least ten counts. The library was designed around alpha chains, so this beta chain is a stray read whose abundance carries little weight. The V call is TRBV4-2, the J call TRBJ1-2; TRBD1 matches 10 bases. V lost 6 bases and J lost 7; bases outside the gene matches: 11. Germline V gene lookup returns CDR1 LGHNA and CDR2 YNFKEQ. This CDR3 comprises 15 residues. CDR3 region: CASRRTGTGVFGYTF. DNA of the CDR3: TGTGCCAGCAGACGCACCGGGACAGGGGTTTTTGGCTACACCTTC.

This clonotype showed up many times. The library was built for alpha chains, so this beta chain is an off-target read and its size means little. The chain joins TRBV7-9 to TRBJ2-7, with D tentatively TRBD2 (5 bases). Germline CDR1 and CDR2: SEHNR and FQNEAQ (reference sequence). There are 15 residues in the CDR3. V was trimmed by 5 bases and J by 2 bases, leaving 16 bases between them. The CDR3 nucleotides are TGTGCCAGCAGCCCAGCGGCGGAGACCACCTACGAGCAGTACTTC. Translated: CASSPAAETTYEQYF.

This clonotype rates as medium-sized (0.01 to 0.1%). In a library made to pick up alpha chains, this beta chain is a stray read with a size that means little. The chain has TRBV5-4 and TRBJ1-1; no definite D call. Germline CDR1 and CDR2: SGHNT and YYREEE (reference sequence). CDR3 length: 15 residues. V was cut by 4 bases and J by 7 bases, with 20 bases left in between. CDR3 DNA: TGTGCCAGCAGCCCCTCCCGTCGTGGACGGGATGAAGCTTTCTTT. Its translation is CASSPSRRGRDEAFF.

This clonotype was seen a handful of times. The size of this beta chain means little, since it is a stray read in a library made for alpha chains. The J gene is TRBJ2-3, the V gene TRBV6-6; D is uncertain. The germline V and J ends were trimmed by 7 bases and 5 bases, with 16 bases remaining between them. The CDR3 extends over 14 amino acids. Germline V lookup: CDR1 MNHNY, CDR2 SVGAGI (reference sequence). CDR3 sequence reads: CASTVSPIGDTQYF. In nucleotides, the CDR3 is TGTGCCAGCACCGTTAGCCCCATTGGAGATACGCAGTATTTT.

This clonotype occurred many times. This beta chain turned up in a library designed for alpha chains; as an off-target read, its abundance says little. V usage is TRBV18 and J usage is TRBJ1-2; the D is unclear. The CDR3 contains 11 residues. The V and J ends lost 2 bases and 8 bases respectively, with 6 bases between them. CDR1 is KGHSH and CDR2 is LQKENI in the germline V gene. The CDR3 bases are TGTGCCAGCTCACCAACCCAAGGCTACACCTTC. Amino acids: CASSPTQGYTF.

This clonotype was counted ten times or more. Because this beta chain is a stray read in a library intended to capture alpha chains, its abundance should not be given much weight. The chain employs TRBV27 and TRBJ1-5; 7 bases map to TRBD1. After removal of 4 bases from V and 4 bases from J, the junction contained 10 bases not matched to a gene. Germline V gene sequence: CDR1 MNHEY, CDR2 SMNVEV (reference sequence). The CDR3 has 16 residues. The CDR3 DNA reads TGTGCCAGCAGTTCCATAGAGGGGGCAGGAAATCAGCCCCAGCATTTT. Translating it yields CASSSIEGAGNQPQHF.

The table lists this clonotype with a few counts. Since it is a stray read in a library aimed at alpha chains, this beta chain has a size that is not meaningful. V is TRBV7-2 and J is TRBJ2-5, with no clear D. Trimming pared 1 base from V and 1 base from J, leaving 7 bases between. The CDR3 has 14 residues. Germline V gives CDR1 SGHTA, CDR2 FQGNSA. CDR3 region: CASSLVGIQETQYF. Here the CDR3 DNA reads TGTGCCAGCAGCTTAGTTGGTATCCAAGAGACCCAGTACTTC. The whole variable domain, remainder taken from reference TRBV7-2 and TRBJ2-5, is GAGVSQSPSNKVTEKGKDVELRCDPISGHTALYWYRQSLGQGLEFLIYFQGNSAPDKSGLPSDRFSAERTGGSVSTLTIQRTQQEDSAVYLCASSLVGIQETQYFGPGTRLLVL.

This clonotype has ten or more counts. This beta chain is an unintended read in a library built for alpha chains; its size means little. The V gene is TRBV3-1, the J gene TRBJ2-1; 7 bases agree with TRBD1. J lost 10 bases, V lost 8 bases, and 8 bases had no gene match. Germline loops: CDR1 LGHDT, CDR2 YNNKEL (reference sequence). This CDR3 has 12 residues. The CDR3 region has the DNA TGTGCCAGCGGGAACAGGGGATGGGAGCAGTTCTTC. It encodes CASGNRGWEQFF.

This clonotype was recorded many times. Being off target in a library aimed at alpha chains, this beta chain has a size of little meaning. V is TRBV6-6 and J is TRBJ2-2; TRBD2 agrees at 14 bases. V lost 0 bases and J lost 2; bases outside the gene matches: 5. CDR1 is MNHNY and CDR2 is SVGAGI in the germline V gene (reference sequence). The CDR3 consists of 19 residues. The CDR3 is CASSYSRLAGGINTGELFF. The CDR3 nucleotides read TGTGCCAGCAGTTACTCCAGACTAGCGGGAGGGATAAACACCGGGGAGCTGTTTTTT.

At least ten counts were recorded for this clonotype. The size of this beta chain means little, since it is a stray read in a library made for alpha chains. V usage is TRBV20-1 and J usage is TRBJ1-1; D is possibly TRBD1 (5 bases). The V end was cut by 0 bases, the J end by 2 bases, with 13 bases between. Germline V gene data show CDR1 as DFQATT and CDR2 as SNEGSKA (reference sequence). The CDR3 sequence is 15 residues long. CDR3 sequence reads: CSARDLRGFNTEAFF. CDR3 bases: TGCAGTGCTAGAGATCTTCGGGGCTTTAACACTGAAGCTTTCTTT.